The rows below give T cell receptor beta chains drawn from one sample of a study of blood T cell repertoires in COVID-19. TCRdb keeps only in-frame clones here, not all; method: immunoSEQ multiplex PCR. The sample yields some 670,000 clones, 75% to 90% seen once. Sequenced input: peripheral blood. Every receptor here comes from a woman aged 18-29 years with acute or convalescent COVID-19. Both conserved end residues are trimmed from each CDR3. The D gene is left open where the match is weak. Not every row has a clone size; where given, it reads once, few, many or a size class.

cdr3_aa: ASSLTRGSREKLF
clone_size: NA
j_call: TRBJ1-4
d_call: NA
v_call: TRBV7-9

cdr3_aa: ASSMGRGSPLH
clone_size: NA
j_call: TRBJ1-6
d_call: NA
v_call: TRBV19

cdr3_aa: SVPTGFYGYT
clone_size: once
j_call: TRBJ1-2
d_call: NA
v_call: TRBV29-1

cdr3_aa: ASSEDRQPQH
clone_size: NA
j_call: TRBJ1-5
d_call: NA
v_call: TRBV2

cdr3_aa: ASSVGQHNEKLF
clone_size: NA
j_call: TRBJ1-4
d_call: NA
v_call: TRBV5-1

cdr3_aa: ASYSPGTANYEQY
clone_size: NA
j_call: TRBJ2-7
d_call: TRBD1
v_call: TRBV23-1

cdr3_aa: ASSSEDGQVSTNYGYT
clone_size: NA
j_call: TRBJ1-2
d_call: TRBD1
v_call: TRBV13

cdr3_aa: ASSKRRGGNQPQH
clone_size: NA
j_call: TRBJ1-5
d_call: NA
v_call: TRBV21-1

cdr3_aa: ASSPRVPYEQY
clone_size: NA
j_call: TRBJ2-7
d_call: NA
v_call: TRBV7-9

cdr3_aa: ASSLERNTEAF
clone_size: NA
j_call: TRBJ1-1
d_call: NA
v_call: TRBV11-3

cdr3_aa: ASRTPAAFNEQF
clone_size: NA
j_call: TRBJ2-1
d_call: NA
v_call: TRBV2

cdr3_aa: ASGDRGLYEQF
clone_size: NA
j_call: TRBJ2-1
d_call: TRBD1
v_call: TRBV3-1/TRBV3-2

cdr3_aa: ASSLSDPRVKLF
clone_size: NA
j_call: TRBJ1-4
d_call: NA
v_call: TRBV5-5

cdr3_aa: ASNMGRGAGNTIY
clone_size: NA
j_call: TRBJ1-3
d_call: TRBD1
v_call: TRBV19

cdr3_aa: ASSPPGQGRSGYT
clone_size: once
j_call: TRBJ1-2
d_call: TRBD1
v_call: TRBV6-5

cdr3_aa: ASSPGLRAYEQY
clone_size: once
j_call: TRBJ2-7
d_call: NA
v_call: TRBV13

cdr3_aa: ASSHGRPPNTEAF
clone_size: NA
j_call: TRBJ1-1
d_call: NA
v_call: TRBV7-9

cdr3_aa: ASSQDIPPHLASEQY
clone_size: once
j_call: TRBJ2-7
d_call: NA
v_call: TRBV3-1/TRBV3-2

cdr3_aa: ASSLVGGLGDTQY
clone_size: NA
j_call: TRBJ2-3
d_call: TRBD2
v_call: TRBV7-6

cdr3_aa: ASSLNSEQY
clone_size: few
j_call: TRBJ2-7
d_call: NA
v_call: TRBV5-6

cdr3_aa: ASSLTGSYEQY
clone_size: NA
j_call: TRBJ2-7
d_call: NA
v_call: TRBV5-5

cdr3_aa: RGDRSEAF
clone_size: NA
j_call: TRBJ1-1
d_call: TRBD1
v_call: TRBV20-1

cdr3_aa: ASSSGGRLGNQPQH
clone_size: NA
j_call: TRBJ1-5
d_call: NA
v_call: TRBV7-9

cdr3_aa: ASSLRRPSRGGQETQY
clone_size: NA
j_call: TRBJ2-5
d_call: NA
v_call: TRBV7-3

cdr3_aa: ATSRDLQGVTYEQY
clone_size: NA
j_call: TRBJ2-7
d_call: TRBD1
v_call: TRBV15

cdr3_aa: ASSLGTAITNYGYT
clone_size: NA
j_call: TRBJ1-2
d_call: NA
v_call: TRBV5-1

cdr3_aa: ASSHSGGGGVREQY
clone_size: once
j_call: TRBJ2-7
d_call: NA
v_call: TRBV3-1/TRBV3-2

cdr3_aa: ASSPDSSGYT
clone_size: NA
j_call: TRBJ1-2
d_call: NA
v_call: TRBV11-2

cdr3_aa: ASSPGQGAASEQF
clone_size: NA
j_call: TRBJ2-1
d_call: TRBD1
v_call: TRBV5-5

cdr3_aa: ASSLGRVDGYT
clone_size: NA
j_call: TRBJ1-2
d_call: NA
v_call: TRBV7-2

cdr3_aa: ASKRSTDTQY
clone_size: NA
j_call: TRBJ2-3
d_call: NA
v_call: TRBV2

cdr3_aa: SVPGST
clone_size: NA
j_call: TRBJ1-2
d_call: NA
v_call: TRBV29-1

cdr3_aa: ASSQDPRDRFTEAF
clone_size: NA
j_call: TRBJ1-1
d_call: TRBD1
v_call: TRBV14

cdr3_aa: AWSVGAFPEAF
clone_size: NA
j_call: TRBJ1-1
d_call: NA
v_call: TRBV30

cdr3_aa: ASSKAGQGRDTQY
clone_size: NA
j_call: TRBJ2-3
d_call: TRBD1
v_call: TRBV25-1

cdr3_aa: AWSDFAGNGWY
clone_size: NA
j_call: TRBJ2-5
d_call: NA
v_call: TRBV30

cdr3_aa: ASSWGGTGNEKLF
clone_size: NA
j_call: TRBJ1-4
d_call: TRBD1
v_call: TRBV5-6

cdr3_aa: ASSPHLLGSDTQY
clone_size: NA
j_call: TRBJ2-3
d_call: NA
v_call: TRBV4-3

cdr3_aa: ASSQNSNQPQH
clone_size: NA
j_call: TRBJ1-5
d_call: NA
v_call: TRBV11-2

cdr3_aa: AISGGTGPKETQY
clone_size: NA
j_call: TRBJ2-5
d_call: TRBD1
v_call: TRBV10-3

cdr3_aa: ASTASGGLVTEAF
clone_size: NA
j_call: TRBJ1-1
d_call: NA
v_call: TRBV9

cdr3_aa: ASSPTSGGNTGELF
clone_size: once
j_call: TRBJ2-2
d_call: TRBD2
v_call: TRBV11-1

cdr3_aa: ASSTTGGAYEQY
clone_size: many
j_call: TRBJ2-7
d_call: TRBD1
v_call: TRBV19

cdr3_aa: ASSQEGGGVRDTQY
clone_size: once
j_call: TRBJ2-3
d_call: TRBD2
v_call: TRBV4-1

cdr3_aa: ASSPKRPRRTTDTQY
clone_size: NA
j_call: TRBJ2-3
d_call: NA
v_call: TRBV5-5

cdr3_aa: ASSPRVGGDTEAF
clone_size: NA
j_call: TRBJ1-1
d_call: NA
v_call: TRBV18

cdr3_aa: ASSPIDRGSRNTEAF
clone_size: NA
j_call: TRBJ1-1
d_call: TRBD1
v_call: TRBV14

cdr3_aa: ASSRTGQSNTEAF
clone_size: NA
j_call: TRBJ1-1
d_call: TRBD1
v_call: TRBV4-1

cdr3_aa: ASSLARTSGTDTQY
clone_size: NA
j_call: TRBJ2-3
d_call: TRBD2
v_call: TRBV7-6

cdr3_aa: ASSKGGQGAFNQPQH
clone_size: NA
j_call: TRBJ1-5
d_call: NA
v_call: TRBV21-1

cdr3_aa: ASSQDIAVYGYT
clone_size: NA
j_call: TRBJ1-2
d_call: NA
v_call: TRBV3-1/TRBV3-2

cdr3_aa: ASSWKGGTNTEAF
clone_size: NA
j_call: TRBJ1-1
d_call: NA
v_call: TRBV5-6

cdr3_aa: AWSPGGPDTQY
clone_size: NA
j_call: TRBJ2-3
d_call: TRBD1
v_call: TRBV30

cdr3_aa: AISGRVGADTQY
clone_size: NA
j_call: TRBJ2-3
d_call: NA
v_call: TRBV10-3

cdr3_aa: ATSDTDRPQPQH
clone_size: few
j_call: TRBJ1-5
d_call: TRBD1
v_call: TRBV24-1

cdr3_aa: ASSSTRQGSGQY
clone_size: NA
j_call: TRBJ2-7
d_call: TRBD1
v_call: TRBV5-1

cdr3_aa: ASSIWGREANQPQH
clone_size: NA
j_call: TRBJ1-5
d_call: NA
v_call: TRBV19

cdr3_aa: ASRLTGNSPLH
clone_size: NA
j_call: TRBJ1-6
d_call: NA
v_call: TRBV4-2

cdr3_aa: ASSYSGRRDQETQY
clone_size: NA
j_call: TRBJ2-5
d_call: NA
v_call: TRBV6-5